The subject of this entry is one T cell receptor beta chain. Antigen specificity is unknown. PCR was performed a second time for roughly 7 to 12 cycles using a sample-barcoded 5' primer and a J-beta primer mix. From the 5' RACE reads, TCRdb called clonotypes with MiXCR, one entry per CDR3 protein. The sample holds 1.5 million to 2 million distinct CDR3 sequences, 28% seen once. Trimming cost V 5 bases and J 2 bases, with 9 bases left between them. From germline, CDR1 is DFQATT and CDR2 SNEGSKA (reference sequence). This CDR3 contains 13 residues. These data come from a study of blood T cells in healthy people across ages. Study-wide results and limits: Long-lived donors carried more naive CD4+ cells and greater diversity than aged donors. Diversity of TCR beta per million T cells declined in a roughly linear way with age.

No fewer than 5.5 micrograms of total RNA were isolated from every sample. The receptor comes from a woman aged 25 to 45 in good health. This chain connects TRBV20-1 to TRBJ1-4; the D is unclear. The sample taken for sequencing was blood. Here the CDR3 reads CSARVDTNEKLFF. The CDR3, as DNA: TGCAGTGCTCGGGTCGATACTAATGAAAAACTGTTTTTT.